The rows below give T cell receptor beta chains drawn from one sample of a study of identical twins. TCRdb processed the 5' RACE reads anew with MiXCR; each CDR3 protein has one entry. The table lists some 1,600,000 distinct CDR3 sequences, more than 30% of them singletons, with about 0.3% in the top ten. Input material: cord blood. These TCRs come from a newborn girl in good health. The CDR3 runs from the conserved cysteine through the conserved F or W. A D gene is named only where the DNA matches it firmly. Some rows have no size entry. The others give once, few or many, or a class for an expanded clone.

>TRBD1|TRBJ2-7|.|TRBV12-3/TRBV12-4
TGTGCCAGCAGTCTCGGACAGGTTACAGGGACCTACGAGCAGTACTTC
CASSLGQVTGTYEQYF
>.|TRBJ1-4|.|TRBV2
TGTGCCAGCGAGGAGACTTATAATGAAAAACTGTTTTTT
CASEETYNEKLFF
>TRBD1|TRBJ2-1|few|TRBV6-2/TRBV6-3
TGTGCCAGCAGGCCCACAGGGGCGATCAATGAGCAGTTCTTC
CASRPTGAINEQFF
>.|TRBJ1-1|.|TRBV7-2
TGTGCCAGCAGCTTAGTGGGAGGGGATGTCACTGAAGCTTTCTTT
CASSLVGGDVTEAFF
>.|TRBJ1-4|.|TRBV6-1
TGTGCCAGCAGTGAAAGGGCAGGGATTAATGAAAAACTGTTTTTT
CASSERAGINEKLFF
>TRBD1|TRBJ2-2|.|TRBV24-1
TGTGCCACCAGTGATGTCCCGGGACAGGGAAGCACCGGGGAGCTGTTTTTT
CATSDVPGQGSTGELFF
>.|TRBJ2-3|few|TRBV20-1
TGCAGTGCTAGAGATTCCTACAAGGGCACAGATACGCAGTATTTT
CSARDSYKGTDTQYF
>.|TRBJ2-7|.|TRBV28
TGTGCCAGCAGTTTTCGGCTATCTGCCTACGAGCAGTACTTC
CASSFRLSAYEQYF
>.|TRBJ2-7|.|TRBV28
TGTGCCAGCAGTTTCCTAAGGGGCCACCGCTCCTACGAGCAGTACTTC
CASSFLRGHRSYEQYF
>.|TRBJ2-7|few|TRBV28
TGTGCCAGCAGATATACCAGGGAGCCACCCTACGAGCAGTACTTC
CASRYTREPPYEQYF
>.|TRBJ1-6|few|TRBV7-6
TGTGCCAGCAGCCATCAGGGTTCACCCCTCCACTTT
CASSHQGSPLHF
>.|TRBJ1-2|few|TRBV29-1
TGCAGCGTTGTTCCGCCCAAGGGAGCTAACTATGGCTACACCTTC
CSVVPPKGANYGYTF
>.|TRBJ1-1|.|TRBV2
TGTGCCAGCATGCGGGGGGCTTCTGAAGCTTTCTTT
CASMRGASEAFF
>.|TRBJ2-7|once|TRBV10-3
TGTGCCTCTACCGTGAGTCGATCCTACGAGCAGTACTTC
CASTVSRSYEQYF
>.|TRBJ2-5|.|TRBV12-3/TRBV12-4
TGTGCCAGCACCAACTTCGGGCTTAAAGAGACCCAGTACTTC
CASTNFGLKETQYF